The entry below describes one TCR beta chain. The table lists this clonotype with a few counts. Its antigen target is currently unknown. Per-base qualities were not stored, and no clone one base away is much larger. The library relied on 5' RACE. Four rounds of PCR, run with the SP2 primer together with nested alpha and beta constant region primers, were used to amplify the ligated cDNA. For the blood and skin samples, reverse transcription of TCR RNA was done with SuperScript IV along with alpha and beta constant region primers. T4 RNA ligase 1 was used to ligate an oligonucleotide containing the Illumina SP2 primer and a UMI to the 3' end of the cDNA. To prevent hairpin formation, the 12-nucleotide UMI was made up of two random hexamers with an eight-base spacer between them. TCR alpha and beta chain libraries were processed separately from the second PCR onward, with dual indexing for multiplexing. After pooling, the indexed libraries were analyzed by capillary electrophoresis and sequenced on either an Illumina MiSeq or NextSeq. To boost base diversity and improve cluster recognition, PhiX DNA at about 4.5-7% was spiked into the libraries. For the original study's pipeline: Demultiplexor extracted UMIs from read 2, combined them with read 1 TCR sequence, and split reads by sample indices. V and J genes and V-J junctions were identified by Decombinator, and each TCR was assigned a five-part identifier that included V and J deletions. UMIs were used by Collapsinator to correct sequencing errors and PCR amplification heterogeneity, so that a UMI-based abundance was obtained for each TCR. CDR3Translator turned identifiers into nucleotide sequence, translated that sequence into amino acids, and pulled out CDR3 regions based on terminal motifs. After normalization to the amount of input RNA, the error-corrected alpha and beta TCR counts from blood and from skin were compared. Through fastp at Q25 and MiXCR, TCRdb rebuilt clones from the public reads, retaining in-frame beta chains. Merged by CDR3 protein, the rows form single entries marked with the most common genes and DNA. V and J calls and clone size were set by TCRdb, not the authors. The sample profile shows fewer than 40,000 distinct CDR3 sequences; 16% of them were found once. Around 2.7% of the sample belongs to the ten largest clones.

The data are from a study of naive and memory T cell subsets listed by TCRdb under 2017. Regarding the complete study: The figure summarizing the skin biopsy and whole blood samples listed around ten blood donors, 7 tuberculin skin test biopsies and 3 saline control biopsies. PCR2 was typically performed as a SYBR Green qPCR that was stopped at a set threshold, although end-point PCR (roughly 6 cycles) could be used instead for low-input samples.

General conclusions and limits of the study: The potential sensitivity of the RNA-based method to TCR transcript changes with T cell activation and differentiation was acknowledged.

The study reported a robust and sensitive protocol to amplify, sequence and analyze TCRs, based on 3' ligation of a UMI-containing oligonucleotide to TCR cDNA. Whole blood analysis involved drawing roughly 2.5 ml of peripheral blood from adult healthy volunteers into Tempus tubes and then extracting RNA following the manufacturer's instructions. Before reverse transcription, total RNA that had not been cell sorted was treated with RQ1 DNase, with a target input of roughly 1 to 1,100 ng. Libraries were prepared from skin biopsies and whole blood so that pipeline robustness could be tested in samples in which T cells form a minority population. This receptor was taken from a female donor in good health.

In nucleotide form, the sequence is TGTGCCAGCAGCGTAGGGGACAGGGAGCATCAGCCCCAGCATTTT. Translated, this is CASSVGDREHQPQHF. The sequence is built from TRBV9 and TRBJ1-5, and 9 junction bases match TRBD1. Germline trimming amounts to 0 bases on V and 5 bases on J, with 3 as the count of junction bases outside the gene matches. Taken from the germline V gene, the CDR1 and CDR2 loops are SGDLS and YYNGEE. The CDR3, from cysteine to phenylalanine, totals 15 residues. Of the read, only the CDR3 DNA is kept; its 45 bases are in frame from base 1.